One and the same sample provided the 32 T cell receptor beta chains below, sequenced in a study of a mutant IDH1 vaccine in newly diagnosed glioma. Documented time point: week 23, last vaccination. Doses consisted of 300 ug of mutant IDH1 20-mer peptide each, paired with topical imiquimod. Libraries were prepared by immunoSEQ multiplex PCR; TCRdb keeps only in-frame clonotypes and omits some of them. The profile shows approximately 39,000 clones, 81% of them singletons. The antigens of these receptors remain unknown. This sample comprised PBMCs, obtained from a glioma patient whose treatment included an IDH1 peptide vaccine. The receptors stem from a man aged 35-49 years with glioma.

The V and J genes are TRBV6-6 and TRBJ2-5; 10 nucleotides line up with TRBD1. The CDR3 length is 14 residues. CDR1 and CDR2 from the germline V gene are MNHNY and SVGAGI (reference sequence). Trimming removed 6 bases from V and 1 base from J; junction bases left unmatched: 2. The CDR3 DNA reads TGTGCCAGCAGGAGGACAGGGGGCCAAGAGACCCAGTACTTC. It specifies CASRRTGGQETQYF.

This rearrangement joins TRBV6-5 to TRBJ1-4; D possibly corresponds to TRBD1 (6 bases). Trimming removed 6 bases at V and 7 bases at J, with 15 bases between. The CDR3 consists of 14 residues. Germline CDR1 is MNHEY and CDR2 is SVGAGI. CDR3: CASRPTGSGEKLFF. The CDR3 nucleotides are TGTGCCAGCAGACCCACAGGGTCGGGTGAAAAACTGTTTTTT.

This chain uses TRBV10-3 with TRBJ2-3; D is unresolved. V lost 4 bases, J lost 4 bases, and 18 bases lay in between. The germline V gene encodes CDR1 ENHRY and CDR2 SYGVKD. The CDR3 has 16 amino acids. DNA for the CDR3: TGTGCCATCAGTGTTGGTTGGACCACCCCCCCAGATACGCAGTATTTT. Protein: CAISVGWTTPPDTQYF.

This sequence joins TRBV6-5 and TRBJ2-7; the D is unclear. The length of the CDR3 is 13 residues. The V gene's germline CDR1 is MNHEY and CDR2 SVGAGI. V was shortened by 0 bases and J by 3 bases, with 6 bases between the two germline ends. CDR3 DNA: TGTGCCAGCAGTTACTCGAGCCGCTACGAGCAGTACTTC. It translates to CASSYSSRYEQYF.

The rearrangement uses TRBV29-1 and TRBJ1-3, with D hard to call. V dropped 4 bases and J dropped 4 bases, with 14 bases sitting between them. CDR1 and CDR2 (germline): SQVTM, ANQGSEA. This CDR3 spans 14 amino acids. The CDR3, as DNA: TGCAGCGTTGTGATGCCCACTAGCGGAAACACCATATATTTT. Amino acids: CSVVMPTSGNTIYF. The full variable domain, completed using reference TRBV29-1 and TRBJ1-3, is SAVISQKPSRDICQRGTSLTIQCQVDSQVTMMFWYRQQPGQSLTLIATANQGSEATYESGFVIDKFPISRPNLTFSTLTVSNMSPEDSSIYLCSVVMPTSGNTIYFGEGSWLTVV.

The J gene is TRBJ1-6, the V gene TRBV2; the match to TRBD1 covers 9 bases. The germline gives CDR1 SNHLY, CDR2 FYNNEI. Trimming removed 6 bases from V and 7 bases from J; junction bases left unmatched: 7. The CDR3 spans 15 residues. CDR3 protein: CASSPRTGVNSPLHF. Here the CDR3 DNA reads TGTGCCAGCAGCCCCAGGACAGGGGTAAATTCACCCCTCCACTTT.

This chain connects TRBV6-1 to TRBJ2-7, with 7 nucleotides matching TRBD1. Germline V gene lookup returns CDR1 MNHNS and CDR2 SASEGT. The CDR3 has 15 amino acids. V dropped 5 bases and J dropped 5; count of bases not matched to a gene: 12. Here the CDR3 reads CASSTLDRAKHEQYF. The DNA for the CDR3 is TGTGCCAGCAGTACTTTAGACAGGGCGAAGCACGAGCAGTACTTC.

The chain carries TRBV11-2 and TRBJ2-5, with a weak D call TRBD2 (5 bases). V lost 5 bases and J 12 bases, leaving 16 bases between the germline ends. Germline CDR1 reads SGHAT; CDR2 reads FQNNGV. This CDR3 is built from 12 residues. The CDR3 coding sequence is TGTGCCAGCAGCCTAGCAGTCGGGAACGAGTACTTC. Translation: CASSLAVGNEYF. Variable domain in full (rest from reference TRBV11-2 and TRBJ2-5): EAGVAQSPRYKIIEKRQSVAFWCNPISGHATLYWYQQILGQGPKLLIQFQNNGVVDDSQLPKDRFSAERLKGVDSTLKIQPAKLEDSAVYLCASSLAVGNEYFGPGTRLLVL.

V gene TRBV7-2 combines with J gene TRBJ1-1, with D maybe TRBD1 (5 bases). Germline lookup yields CDR1 SGHTA and CDR2 FQGNSA. The V end was cut by 1 base, the J end by 8 bases, with 14 bases between. This CDR3 spans 14 amino acids. The CDR3: CASSLGEGRVEAFF. As DNA, the CDR3 is TGTGCCAGCAGCTTAGGGGAGGGCAGGGTAGAAGCTTTCTTT.

This clone came up once. The chain uses TRBV19 and TRBJ2-1; D is unclear. This CDR3 comprises 14 residues. Germline CDR1 LNHDA, CDR2 SQIVND (reference sequence). V lost 1 base and J lost 8, with 12 bases in between. The CDR3 nucleotides read TGTGCCAGTAGTATAGGACTCGCTGGTGATGAGCAGTTCTTC. This translates into CASSIGLAGDEQFF.

The genes are TRBV9 and TRBJ2-1, with D maybe TRBD2 (6 bases). CDR3 size: 13 residues. V was pared by 7 bases and J by 4 bases, with 12 bases between. The germline V gene encodes CDR1 SGDLS and CDR2 YYNGEE. The CDR3 is CASGDGGYNEQFF. The CDR3 DNA reads TGTGCCAGCGGGGACGGGGGATACAATGAGCAGTTCTTC.

The rearrangement uses TRBV7-9 and TRBJ2-7, with D hard to call. V lost 5 bases, J lost 0 bases, and 11 bases lay in between. There are 14 residues in the CDR3. CDR1 SEHNR and CDR2 FQNEAQ come from the germline V gene (reference sequence). CDR3 DNA sequence: TGTGCCAGCAGCCTACCTCCGGACTCCTACGAGCAGTACTTC. It is translated as CASSLPPDSYEQYF.

This chain connects TRBV7-2 to TRBJ2-7; no firm D call. Germline-derived CDR1 and CDR2 are SGHTA and FQGNSA. CDR3 length: 13 amino acids. V was cut by 1 base and J by 2 bases, with 6 bases left in between. CDR3 nucleotides: TGTGCCAGCAGCTTAGTTAGAGCCTACGAGCAGTACTTC. The encoded protein is CASSLVRAYEQYF.

The genes are TRBV7-8 and TRBJ2-5; D perhaps matches TRBD1 (6 bases). V lost 5 bases, J lost 0 bases, and 16 bases lay in between. This CDR3 region has 16 residues. Germline V CDR1 and CDR2: SGHVS, FQNEAQ. DNA of the CDR3: TGTGCCAGCAGCCCCACGGGTTCAGGGGACCAAGAGACCCAGTACTTC. It encodes CASSPTGSGDQETQYF.

The chain employs TRBV23-1 and TRBJ2-5, with D tentatively TRBD1 (5 bases). TRBV23-1 is an open reading frame whose function is uncertain. The CDR3 runs 13 residues. V lost 6 bases, J lost 5 bases, and 13 bases lay in between. CDR3: CASSRAHLETQYF. The CDR3, as DNA: TGCGCCAGCAGCAGGGCCCATTTGGAGACCCAGTACTTC.

The J gene is TRBJ2-3, the V gene TRBV10-3; TRBD2 agrees at 11 bases. The CDR3 has 18 amino acids. CDR1 ENHRY and CDR2 SYGVKD come from the germline V gene. V lost 0 bases, J lost 2 bases, and 7 bases stayed unmatched. Here the CDR3 reads CAISESTGTSGHTDTQYF. The CDR3 DNA reads TGTGCCATCAGTGAGTCGACTGGGACTAGCGGACACACAGATACGCAGTATTTT.

The rearrangement uses TRBV30 and TRBJ1-1, with D tentatively TRBD1 (5 bases). The germline V gene has CDR1 GTSNPN and CDR2 SVGIG (reference sequence). The CDR3 sequence is 12 residues long. V was shortened by 3 bases and J by 7 bases, with 12 bases between the two germline ends. CDR3 sequence reads: CAWSPTEIEAFF. CDR3 bases: TGTGCCTGGAGCCCGACAGAGATTGAAGCTTTCTTT.

The rearrangement joins TRBV5-1 to TRBJ1-2; D perhaps matches TRBD1 (6 bases). The CDR3 has 14 amino acids. The germline V and J ends were trimmed by 1 base and 4 bases, with 11 bases remaining between them. Per germline, CDR1 SGHRS and CDR2 YFSETQ. The CDR3 spells CASSLIPDSYGYTF. CDR3 DNA: TGCGCCAGCAGCTTGATTCCGGACAGCTATGGCTACACCTTC.

The V call is TRBV10-2, the J call TRBJ1-2, with D possibly being TRBD1 (6 bases). CDR1 and CDR2 (germline): WSHSY, SAAADI. The CDR3 runs to 13 residues. Trimming cost V 5 bases and J 4 bases, with 11 bases left between them. CDR3 region: CASSTTGPYGYTF. CDR3 nucleotides: TGCGCCAGCAGTACCACAGGGCCCTATGGCTACACCTTC.

In this sample, this clone turned up once. A read error may account for a junction end that differs from germline. V gene TRBV5-4 combines with J gene TRBJ1-4; 8 bases are a match to TRBD1. The CDR3 extends over 15 amino acids. Germline lookup yields CDR1 SGHNT and CDR2 YYREEE (reference sequence). CDR3 sequence reads: CASSHGTGANEKLFF. For the CDR3, the DNA is TGCGCCAGCAGCCATGGGACAGGCGCCAATGAAAAACTGTTTTTT.

This chain uses TRBV30 with TRBJ2-5; TRBD2 matches at 11 bases. The germline V gene has CDR1 GTSNPN and CDR2 SVGIG (reference sequence). The V segment lost 3 bases and the J segment 0 bases; nucleotides outside the gene matches: 6. The CDR3 length is 16 residues. The CDR3 DNA reads as TGTGCCTGGAGAACTTTAGCGGGAGGGTACCAAGAGACCCAGTACTTC. Translating it yields CAWRTLAGGYQETQYF.

The chain couples TRBV15 to TRBJ1-2; TRBD1 matches at 7 bases. Per the germline V gene, CDR1 is LNHNV and CDR2 is YYDKDF (reference sequence). The CDR3 is 14 amino acids. V gave up 5 bases and J gave up 8 bases; unmatched junction bases: 11. As DNA, the CDR3 is TGTGCCACCAGCCTACGGACAGGAAAGGGCGGCTACACCTTC. Protein sequence: CATSLRTGKGGYTF.

V and J are TRBV5-4 and TRBJ2-7; the match to TRBD1 covers 7 bases. V was pared by 3 bases and J by 6 bases, with 3 bases of the junction left unmatched. The CDR3 is 12 amino acids. Germline V gene data show CDR1 as SGHNT and CDR2 as YYREEE (reference sequence). The CDR3 is CASSWGQFEQYF. The CDR3 region has the DNA TGTGCCAGCAGCTGGGGACAGTTCGAGCAGTACTTC.

The rearrangement links TRBV28 to TRBJ1-1, with D possibly matching TRBD1 (6 bases). V gave up 3 bases and J gave up 2 bases, with 10 bases separating them. The CDR3 spans 14 residues. CDR1 MDHEN and CDR2 SYDVKM come from the germline V gene. In DNA, the CDR3 is TGTGCCAGCAGTTTCAGACAGGACAACACTGAAGCTTTCTTT. This gives the protein CASSFRQDNTEAFF.

This clone has more than one count but fewer than ten. CDR3 in amino acids: CASSLAGGYNSPLHF. In DNA, the CDR3 is TGTGCCAGCAGCTTAGCGGGAGGCTATAATTCACCCCTCCACTTT. The chain has TRBV7-2 and TRBJ1-6; D not certain. Per germline, CDR1 SGHTA and CDR2 FQGNSA. This CDR3 has 15 amino acids. Trimming stripped 0 bases from V and 3 bases from J, with 6 bases between.

The chain uses TRBV2 and TRBJ2-7, with TRBD1 matching 9 bases. The CDR3 has 14 residues. After removal of 6 bases from V and 6 bases from J, the junction contained 9 bases not matched to a gene. Germline values: CDR1 SNHLY, CDR2 FYNNEI. CDR3 sequence: CASRDTQGAGEQYF. Here the CDR3 DNA reads TGTGCCAGCAGAGATACACAGGGGGCAGGCGAGCAGTACTTC.

The chain couples TRBV5-4 to TRBJ2-7, with 9 bases aligning to TRBD1. CDR3 length: 15 amino acids. The germline V gene encodes CDR1 SGHNT and CDR2 YYREEE (reference sequence). With V trimmed by 4 bases and J by 2 bases, 7 bases remained unmatched. The CDR3 DNA follows: TGTGCCAGCAGCCAAGGGGGGACAGGGCCCTACGAGCAGTACTTC. It yields the protein CASSQGGTGPYEQYF. The whole variable domain, remainder taken from reference TRBV5-4 and TRBJ2-7, is ETGVTQSPTHLIKTRGQQVTLRCSSQSGHNTVSWYQQALGQGPQFIFQYYREEENGRGNFPPRFSGLQFPNYSSELNVNALELDDSALYLCASSQGGTGPYEQYFGPGTRLTVT.

The rearrangement links TRBV19 to TRBJ2-2, with unresolved D. V was cut by 6 bases and J by 0 bases, with 8 bases left in between. The germline CDR1 and CDR2 sequences are LNHDA and SQIVND (reference sequence). The CDR3 has 14 amino acids. The CDR3 DNA reads TGTGCCAGTAGGACCAACACGAACACCGGGGAGCTGTTTTTT. Protein product: CASRTNTNTGELFF.

A few counts support this clone. The chain couples TRBV2 to TRBJ1-1; D is unclear. Trimming pared 7 bases from V and 0 bases from J, leaving 6 bases between. Germline V gives CDR1 SNHLY, CDR2 FYNNEI. The CDR3 runs to 12 residues. The CDR3 nucleotides read TGTGCCAGCAAAACGGTGAACACTGAAGCTTTCTTT. Encoded protein: CASKTVNTEAFF.

The chain joins TRBV27 to TRBJ2-7; D gene uncertain. CDR3 size: 15 residues. The germline CDR1 and CDR2 sequences are MNHEY and SMNVEV (reference sequence). V lost 5 bases to trimming and J lost 1 base, with 15 bases between them. The DNA for the CDR3 is TGTGCCAGCAGTCCCGTCTGGGCGGAATCCTACGAGCAGTACTTC. Amino acids: CASSPVWAESYEQYF.

The sample holds a few counts of this clone. The chain carries TRBV6-1 and TRBJ2-7; D is perhaps TRBD2 (5 bases). V lost 1 base, J lost 0 bases, and 10 bases lay in between. The CDR3 covers 15 residues. Germline-derived CDR1 and CDR2 are MNHNS and SASEGT. CDR3 nucleotides: TGTGCCAGCAGTGAAGATGAGGGCGGCTCCTACGAGCAGTACTTC. Translating gives CASSEDEGGSYEQYF.

The CDR3 DNA sequence: TGTGCCAGCAGCCAACTAGCGGACCAAGAAGAGCAGTTCTTC. Its protein is CASSQLADQEEQFF. The chain has TRBV4-2 and TRBJ2-1; 7 positions match TRBD2. J lost 10 bases, V lost 2 bases, and 8 bases had no gene match. The CDR3 is 14 amino acids. The V gene's germline CDR1 is LGHNA and CDR2 YNFKEQ.